The rows below give T cell receptor beta chains drawn from one sample of a study of blood T cell repertoires in COVID-19. Profiling relied on immunoSEQ multiplex PCR, and the TCRdb table lists in-frame clones only, not all of them. The sample has around 120,000 clones, 80% to 90% seen once. Sequencing was done on a sample of PBMCs or T cells enriched from blood (not recorded which). Receptor source: a woman in her forties or fifties who had recovered from COVID-19. The conserved cysteine and the conserved F or W are not part of the CDR3 here.

cdr3_aa j_call v_call
ASSSLNSNQPQH TRBJ1-5 TRBV5-4
ASSQDPQGGSYT TRBJ1-2 TRBV4-3
ASSTGSPYGYT TRBJ1-2 TRBV6-5
ASSLLGTGPYEQY TRBJ2-7 TRBV7-3
ASSLGQGGEKLF TRBJ1-4 TRBV5-1
ASSLEGGLSYEQY TRBJ2-7 TRBV7-2
SVIDRGTDTQY TRBJ2-3 TRBV29-1
ASSLVGIGTGELF TRBJ2-2 TRBV7-8
ASSKGQGINTIY TRBJ1-3 TRBV7-6
ASRNREMMNTEAF TRBJ1-1 TRBV5-4
ASSETGFSGNTIY TRBJ1-3 TRBV9
TSRGGTYEQY TRBJ2-7 TRBV1
ASGSGGMNTEAF TRBJ1-1 TRBV6-4
ASSQGQRGSYEQY TRBJ2-7 TRBV4-3